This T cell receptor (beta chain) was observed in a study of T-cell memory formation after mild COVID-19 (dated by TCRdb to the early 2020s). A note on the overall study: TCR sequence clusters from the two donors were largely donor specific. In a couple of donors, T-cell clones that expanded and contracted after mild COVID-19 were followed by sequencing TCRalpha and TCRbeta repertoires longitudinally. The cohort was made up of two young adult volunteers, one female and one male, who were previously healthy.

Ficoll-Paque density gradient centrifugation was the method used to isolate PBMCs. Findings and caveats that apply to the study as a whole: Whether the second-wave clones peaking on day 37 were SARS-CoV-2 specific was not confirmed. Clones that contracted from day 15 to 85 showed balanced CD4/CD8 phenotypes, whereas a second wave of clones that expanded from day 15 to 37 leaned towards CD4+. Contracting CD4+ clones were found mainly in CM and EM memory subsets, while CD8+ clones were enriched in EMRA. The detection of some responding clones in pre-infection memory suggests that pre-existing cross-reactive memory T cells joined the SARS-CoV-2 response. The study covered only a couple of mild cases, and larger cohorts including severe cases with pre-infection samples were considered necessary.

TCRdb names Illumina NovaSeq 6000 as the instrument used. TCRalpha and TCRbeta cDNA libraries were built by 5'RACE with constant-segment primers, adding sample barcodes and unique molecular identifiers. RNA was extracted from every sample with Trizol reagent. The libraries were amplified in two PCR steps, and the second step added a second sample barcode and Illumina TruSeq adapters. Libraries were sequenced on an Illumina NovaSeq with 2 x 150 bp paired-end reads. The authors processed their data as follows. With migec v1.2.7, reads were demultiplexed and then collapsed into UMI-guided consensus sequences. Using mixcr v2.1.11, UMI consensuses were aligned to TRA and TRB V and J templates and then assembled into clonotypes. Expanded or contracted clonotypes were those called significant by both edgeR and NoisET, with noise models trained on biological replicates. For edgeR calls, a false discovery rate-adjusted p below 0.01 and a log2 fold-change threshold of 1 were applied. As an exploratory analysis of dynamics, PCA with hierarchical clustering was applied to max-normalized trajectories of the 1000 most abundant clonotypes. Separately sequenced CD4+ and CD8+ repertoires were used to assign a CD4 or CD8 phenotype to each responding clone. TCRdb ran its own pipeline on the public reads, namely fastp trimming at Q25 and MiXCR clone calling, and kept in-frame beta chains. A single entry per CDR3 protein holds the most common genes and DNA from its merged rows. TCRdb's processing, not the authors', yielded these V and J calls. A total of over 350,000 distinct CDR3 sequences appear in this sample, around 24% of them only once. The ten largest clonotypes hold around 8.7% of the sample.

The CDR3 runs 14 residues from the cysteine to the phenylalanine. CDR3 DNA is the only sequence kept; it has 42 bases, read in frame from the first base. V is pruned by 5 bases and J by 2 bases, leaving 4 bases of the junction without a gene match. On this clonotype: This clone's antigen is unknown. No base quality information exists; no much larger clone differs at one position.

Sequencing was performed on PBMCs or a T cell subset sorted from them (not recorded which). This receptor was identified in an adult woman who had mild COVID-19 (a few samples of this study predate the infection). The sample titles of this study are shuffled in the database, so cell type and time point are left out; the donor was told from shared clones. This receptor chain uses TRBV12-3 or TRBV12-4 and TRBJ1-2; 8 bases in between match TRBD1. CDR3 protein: CASSPQGENYGYTF. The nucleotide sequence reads TGTGCCAGCAGTCCACAGGGGGAGAACTATGGCTACACCTTC.